Presented here are 10 T cell receptor beta chains from one specimen sequenced in a study of T cell responses to AZD1222 COVID-19 vaccine. Assay used: immunoSEQ multiplex PCR; TCRdb lists only in-frame clones, some missing. There are over 95,000 clones in the sample; approximately 90% occur only once, and roughly 4.5% lies in the top ten. The starting material was peripheral blood, obtained on day 0 of AZD1222 vaccination. Receptors originate from an adult in good health.

V gene TRBV5-1 combines with J gene TRBJ2-7; D is unclear. Germline V gene lookup returns CDR1 SGHRS and CDR2 YFSETQ. V lost 0 bases to trimming and J lost 1 base, with 5 bases between them. This CDR3 spans 13 amino acids. CDR3 protein: CASSLAVSYEQYF. The DNA of the CDR3 is TGCGCCAGCAGCTTGGCCGTGTCCTACGAGCAGTACTTC. The full variable domain, in which reference TRBV5-1 and TRBJ2-7 provide the parts outside the CDR3, is KAGVTQTPRYLIKTRGQQVTLSCSPISGHRSVSWYQQTPGQGLQFLFEYFSETQRNKGNFPGRFSGRQFSNSRSEMNVSTLELGDSALYLCASSLAVSYEQYFGPGTRLTVT.

The chain carries TRBV3-1 (or the pseudogene TRBV3-2) and TRBJ2-7, with 12 bases that match TRBD2. The junction had 8 bases not matched to a gene; V was cut back by 1 base and J by 4 bases. Germline V gives CDR1 LGHDT, CDR2 YNNKEL (reference sequence). The CDR3 extends over 17 amino acids. The CDR3 bases are TGTGCCAGCAGCCAAGCTAGCGGGGGGGCCATAGGGTACGAGCAGTACTTC. Its protein product is CASSQASGGAIGYEQYF.

The rearrangement links TRBV9 to TRBJ2-5, with no clear D. The V gene's germline CDR1 is SGDLS and CDR2 YYNGEE. The CDR3 runs to 14 residues. Between the trimmed V and J ends, which lost 0 bases and 0 bases, there was a span of 6 bases. CDR3: CASSVGGDQETQYF. The CDR3 coding sequence is TGTGCCAGCAGCGTAGGTGGGGACCAAGAGACCCAGTACTTC.

V is TRBV30 and J is TRBJ1-6; D unclear. The germline gives CDR1 GTSNPN, CDR2 SVGIG (reference sequence). The CDR3 has 13 residues. V lost 3 bases to trimming and J lost 6 bases, with 9 bases between them. The CDR3 coding sequence is TGTGCCTGGAGGCCCGGAGTTAATTCACCCCTCCACTTT. Protein product: CAWRPGVNSPLHF.

This rearrangement joins TRBV28 to TRBJ1-2; D is unclear. Germline V gene lookup returns CDR1 MDHEN and CDR2 SYDVKM. V shed 2 bases and J shed 7 bases, with 14 bases lying between them. The length of the CDR3 is 14 residues. CDR3 loop: CASSLGRAIGGYTF. The DNA for the CDR3 is TGTGCCAGCAGTTTAGGGCGGGCAATAGGTGGCTACACCTTC.

J is TRBJ2-3 and V is TRBV4-3; D is unclear. The CDR3 is 15 amino acids. Germline values: CDR1 LGHNA, CDR2 YSLEER. Trimming took off 4 bases at V and 1 base at J, with 12 bases between the two ends. CDR3 amino acids: CASSRLAGGTDTQYF. The CDR3 nucleotides are TGCGCCAGCAGCCGCCTTGCCGGTGGCACAGATACGCAGTATTTT.

The chain employs TRBV7-9 and TRBJ1-1; D unclear. CDR3 length: 13 amino acids. The V end was cut by 5 bases, the J end by 0 bases, with 7 bases between. The V gene's germline CDR1 is SEHNR and CDR2 FQNEAQ (reference sequence). The CDR3 loop reads CASSQVLNTEAFF. DNA for the CDR3: TGTGCCAGCAGCCAGGTATTGAACACTGAAGCTTTCTTT.

The rearrangement uses TRBV28 and TRBJ1-3, with 8 bases aligning to TRBD1. V dropped 2 bases and J dropped 10; count of bases not matched to a gene: 4. Per germline, CDR1 MDHEN and CDR2 SYDVKM. This CDR3 spans 13 amino acids. The CDR3 nucleotides are TGTGCCAGCAGTTTAGGGACAGGATTGACCATATATTTT. Its translation is CASSLGTGLTIYF.

The genes are TRBV7-2 and TRBJ1-1, with 8 bases aligning to TRBD1. Trimming took 5 bases from V and 0 from J; bases not matched to a gene: 8. This CDR3 comprises 16 residues. The germline V gene has CDR1 SGHTA and CDR2 FQGNSA. The CDR3 here is CASSPWTGTMNTEAFF. In DNA, the CDR3 is TGTGCCAGCAGCCCGTGGACAGGGACTATGAACACTGAAGCTTTCTTT.

CDR3 DNA: TGTGCCAGCAGCCAGGACAGAGACTACGAGCAGTACTTC. Its translation: CASSQDRDYEQYF. This sequence joins TRBV4-2 and TRBJ2-7; D is possibly TRBD1 (6 bases). The germline gives CDR1 LGHNA, CDR2 YNFKEQ. The CDR3 length is 13 residues. V was shortened by 3 bases and J by 3 bases, with 9 bases between the two germline ends.